The entry below describes one T cell receptor (beta chain). The junction departs from the called germline gene at one end, perhaps through a read error. Cohorts were based on clinical histories the participants reported. Recovered participants had two consecutive negative NP/OP PCR tests, healthcare professional clearance, or symptom resolution. The CDR3 loop spans 12 amino acids. Germline V gene sequence: CDR1 GTSNPN, CDR2 SVGIG (reference sequence). The data are from a study of blood T cell repertoires in COVID-19. Overall study context: PBMCs, B-cell-depleted T cells, or T cells provided the cDNA or gDNA that made up the material.

Data came from immunoSEQ multiplex PCR; TCRdb stores just in-frame clones and leaves some out. In the table there are approximately 490,000 clones, about nine tenths of which are singletons. The sample comprised PBMCs or T cells enriched from blood (not recorded which). The chain joins TRBV30 to TRBJ1-1; D is unclear. This TCR was sampled from a woman between 18 and 29 years old who had recovered from COVID-19. The CDR3 nucleotides are TGTGCCTCCAGTGAGGGAGTCCCTGAGGCTTTCTTT. This gives the protein CASSEGVPEAFF. The complete variable domain, with remaining parts taken from reference TRBV30 and TRBJ1-1, reads SQTIHQWPATLVQPVGSPLSLECTVEGTSNPNLYWYRQAAGRGLQLLFYSVGIGQISSEVPQNLSASRPQDRQFILSSKKLLLSDSGFYLCASSEGVPEAFFGQGTRLTVV.